Below, one T cell receptor beta chain is given with its context. Antigen: not known. The PCR employed 60 Vbeta primers together with 13 Jbeta primers. Sequenced by immunoSEQ multiplex PCR; TCRdb stores in-frame clones only, minus some. Seen here are 210,000 or so clones, under 85% observed once, and the top ten hold 10%. The CDR3 is made up of 12 amino acids. V was clipped by 8 bases and J by 4 bases, with 10 bases between them. In germline, CDR1 is LGHNA, CDR2 YSLEER. This record belongs to a study of cytomegalovirus exposure and HLA in healthy donors. Across the study: Among about 179 million T cells, an earlier analysis found roughly 100 million unique TCR beta sequences. General observations from the study: Clonal expansion, a later analysis showed, was greater in HLA-associated TCR beta chains than in equally common others. An analysis that was carried out later associated approximately 15,000 TCR beta sequences with HLA alleles at 0.05 false discovery rate. Being productive about 87% or about 30% of the time was typical of most TCR beta V segments in an earlier analysis.

Sequencing input: PBMCs. The receptor was isolated from a woman in her 50s in good health and CMV-seropositive. The rearrangement uses TRBV4-3 and TRBJ2-3; no clear D gene. CDR3 residues: CASGLRADTQYF. CDR3 nucleotide sequence: TGCGCCAGCGGTCTTCGGGCAGATACGCAGTATTTT.